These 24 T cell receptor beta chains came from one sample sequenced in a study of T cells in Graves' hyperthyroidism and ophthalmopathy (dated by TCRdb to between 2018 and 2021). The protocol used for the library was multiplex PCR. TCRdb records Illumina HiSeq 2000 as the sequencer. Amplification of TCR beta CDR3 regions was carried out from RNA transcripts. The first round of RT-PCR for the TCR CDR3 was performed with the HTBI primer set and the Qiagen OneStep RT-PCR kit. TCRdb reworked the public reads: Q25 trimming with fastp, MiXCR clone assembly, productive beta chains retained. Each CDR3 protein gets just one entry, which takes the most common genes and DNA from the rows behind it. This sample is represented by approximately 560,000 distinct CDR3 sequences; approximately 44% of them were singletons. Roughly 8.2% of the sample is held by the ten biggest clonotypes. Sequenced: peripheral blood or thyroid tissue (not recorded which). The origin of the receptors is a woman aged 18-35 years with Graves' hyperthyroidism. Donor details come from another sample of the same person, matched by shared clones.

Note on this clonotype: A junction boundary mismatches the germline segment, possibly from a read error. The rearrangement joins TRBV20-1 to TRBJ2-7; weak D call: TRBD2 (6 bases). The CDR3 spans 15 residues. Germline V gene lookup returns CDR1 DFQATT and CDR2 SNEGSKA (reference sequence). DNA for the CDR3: TGCAGTGCTGGAGATCGGGACTCCTCTTCTTACGAGCAGTACTTC. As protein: CSAGDRDSSSYEQYF.

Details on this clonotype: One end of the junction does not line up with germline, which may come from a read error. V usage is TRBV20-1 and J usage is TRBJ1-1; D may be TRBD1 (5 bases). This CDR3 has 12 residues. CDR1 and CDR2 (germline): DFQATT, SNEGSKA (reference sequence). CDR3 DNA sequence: TGCAGTGTTTTCAGGGCAAACACTAAAGCTTTCTTT. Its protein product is CSVFRANTKAFF.

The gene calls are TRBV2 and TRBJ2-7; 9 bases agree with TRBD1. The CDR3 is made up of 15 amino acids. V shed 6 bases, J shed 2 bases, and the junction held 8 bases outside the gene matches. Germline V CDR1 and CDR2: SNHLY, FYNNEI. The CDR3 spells CASSNPGQGPYEQYF. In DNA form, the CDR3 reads TGTGCCAGCAGCAACCCGGGACAGGGACCCTACGAGCAGTACTTC.

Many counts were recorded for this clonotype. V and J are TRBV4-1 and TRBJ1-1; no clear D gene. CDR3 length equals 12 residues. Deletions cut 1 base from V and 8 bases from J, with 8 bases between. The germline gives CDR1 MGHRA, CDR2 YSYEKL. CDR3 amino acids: CASSQVKNEAFF. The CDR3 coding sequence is TGCGCCAGCAGCCAAGTAAAGAACGAAGCTTTCTTT.

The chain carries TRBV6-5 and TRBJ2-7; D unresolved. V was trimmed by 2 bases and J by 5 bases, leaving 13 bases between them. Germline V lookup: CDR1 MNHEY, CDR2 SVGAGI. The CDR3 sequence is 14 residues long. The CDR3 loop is CASSYESTAHEQYF. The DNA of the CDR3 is TGTGCCAGCAGTTACGAATCAACGGCCCACGAGCAGTACTTC.

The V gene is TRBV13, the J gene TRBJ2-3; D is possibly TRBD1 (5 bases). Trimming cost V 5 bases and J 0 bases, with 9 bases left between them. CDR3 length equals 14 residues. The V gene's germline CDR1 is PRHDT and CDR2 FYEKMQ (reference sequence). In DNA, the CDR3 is TGTGCCAGCAGCCAGGACACCAGCACAGATACGCAGTATTTT. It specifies CASSQDTSTDTQYF.

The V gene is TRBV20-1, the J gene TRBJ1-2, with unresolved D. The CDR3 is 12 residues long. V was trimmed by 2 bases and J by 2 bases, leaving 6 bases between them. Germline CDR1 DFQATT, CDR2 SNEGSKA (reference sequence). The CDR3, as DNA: TGCAGTGCTAGAAACCCAAACTATGGCTACACCTTC. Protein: CSARNPNYGYTF.

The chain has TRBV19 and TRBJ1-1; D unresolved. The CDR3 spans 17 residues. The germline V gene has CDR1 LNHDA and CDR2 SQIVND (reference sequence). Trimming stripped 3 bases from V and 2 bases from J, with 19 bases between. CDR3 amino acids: CASSILSGSWINTEAFF. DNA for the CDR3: TGTGCCAGTAGTATTTTAAGTGGGTCGTGGATTAACACTGAAGCTTTCTTT.

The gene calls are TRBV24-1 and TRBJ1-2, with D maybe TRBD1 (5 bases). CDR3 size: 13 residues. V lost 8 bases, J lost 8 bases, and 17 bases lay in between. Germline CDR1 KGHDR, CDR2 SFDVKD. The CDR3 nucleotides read TGTGCCACCAACCCTAGAGGGGCGGGGGGCTACACCTTC. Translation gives CATNPRGAGGYTF.

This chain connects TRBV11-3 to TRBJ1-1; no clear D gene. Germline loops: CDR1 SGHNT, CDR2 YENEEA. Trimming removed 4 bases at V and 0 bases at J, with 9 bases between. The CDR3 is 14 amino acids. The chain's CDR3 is CASSSWRMNTEAFF. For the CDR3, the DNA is TGTGCCAGCAGCTCTTGGAGAATGAACACTGAAGCTTTCTTT.

CDR3 amino acids: CSSQQENTEAFF. The CDR3 coding sequence is TGCAGTTCTCAACAGGAGAACACTGAAGCTTTCTTT. This chain links TRBV20-1 with TRBJ1-1, with TRBD1 as a possible D gene (5 bases). CDR3 size: 12 residues. The V and J ends lost 8 bases and 1 base respectively, with 11 bases between them. Germline values: CDR1 DFQATT, CDR2 SNEGSKA (reference sequence).

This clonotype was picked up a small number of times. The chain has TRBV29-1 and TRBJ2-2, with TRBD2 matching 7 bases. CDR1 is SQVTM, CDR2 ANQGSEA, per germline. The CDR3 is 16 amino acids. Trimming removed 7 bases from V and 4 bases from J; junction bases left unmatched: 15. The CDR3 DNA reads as TGCAGCGCTTTGGACGGGCTAGCGGATGCCACCGGGGAGCTGTTTTTT. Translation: CSALDGLADATGELFF.

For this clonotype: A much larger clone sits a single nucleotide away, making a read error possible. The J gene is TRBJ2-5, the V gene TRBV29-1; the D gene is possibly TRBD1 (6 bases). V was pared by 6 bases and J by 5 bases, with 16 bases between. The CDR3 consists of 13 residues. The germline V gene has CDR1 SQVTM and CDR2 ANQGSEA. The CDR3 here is CSVPLPGEETQYF. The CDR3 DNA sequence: TGCAGCGTGCCCCTTCCAGGGGAGGAGACCCAGTACTTC.

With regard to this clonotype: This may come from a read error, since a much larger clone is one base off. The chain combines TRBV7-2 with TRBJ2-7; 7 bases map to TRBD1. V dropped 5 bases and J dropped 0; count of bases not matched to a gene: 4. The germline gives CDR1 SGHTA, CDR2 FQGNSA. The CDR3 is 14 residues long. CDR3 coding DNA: TGTGCCAGCAGCGGACAGGCCAACTCCTACGAGCAGTACTTC. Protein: CASSGQANSYEQYF.

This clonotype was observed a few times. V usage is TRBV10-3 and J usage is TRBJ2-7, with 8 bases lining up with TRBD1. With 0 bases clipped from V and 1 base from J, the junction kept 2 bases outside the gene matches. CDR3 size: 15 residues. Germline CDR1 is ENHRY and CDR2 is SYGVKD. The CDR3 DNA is TGTGCCATCAGTGAGTCTACAGGGGGGTCCTACGAGCAGTACTTC. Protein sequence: CAISESTGGSYEQYF.

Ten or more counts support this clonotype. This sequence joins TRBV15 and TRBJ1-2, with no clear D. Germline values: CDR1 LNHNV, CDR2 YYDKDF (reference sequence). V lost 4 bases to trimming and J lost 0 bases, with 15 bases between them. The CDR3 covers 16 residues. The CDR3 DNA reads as TGTGCCACCAGCACAGGACGTTTGGAATCTAACTATGGCTACACCTTC. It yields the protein CATSTGRLESNYGYTF.

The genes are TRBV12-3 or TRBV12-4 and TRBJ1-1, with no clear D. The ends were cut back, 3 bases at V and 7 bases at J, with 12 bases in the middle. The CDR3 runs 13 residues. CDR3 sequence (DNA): TGTGCCAGCAGTTTGCAAGGGAATGGTGAAGCTTTCTTT. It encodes CASSLQGNGEAFF.

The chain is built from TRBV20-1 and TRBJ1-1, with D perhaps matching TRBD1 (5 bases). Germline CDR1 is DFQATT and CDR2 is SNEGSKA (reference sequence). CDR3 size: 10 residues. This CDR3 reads CRPGPAEAFF. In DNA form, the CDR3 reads TGCAGGCCAGGGCCCGCTGAAGCTTTCTTT.

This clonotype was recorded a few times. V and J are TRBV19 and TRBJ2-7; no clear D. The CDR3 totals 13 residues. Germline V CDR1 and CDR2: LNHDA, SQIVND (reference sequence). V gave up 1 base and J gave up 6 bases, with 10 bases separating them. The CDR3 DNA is TGTGCCAGTAGTATAGGACGGAATACCGAGCAGTACTTC. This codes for CASSIGRNTEQYF.

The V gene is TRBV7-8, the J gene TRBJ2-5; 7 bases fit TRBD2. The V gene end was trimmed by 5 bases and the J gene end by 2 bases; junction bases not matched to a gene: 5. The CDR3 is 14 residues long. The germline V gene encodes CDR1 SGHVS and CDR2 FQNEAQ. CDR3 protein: CASSQGSGQETQYF. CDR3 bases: TGTGCCAGCAGCCAAGGTAGCGGGCAAGAGACCCAGTACTTC.

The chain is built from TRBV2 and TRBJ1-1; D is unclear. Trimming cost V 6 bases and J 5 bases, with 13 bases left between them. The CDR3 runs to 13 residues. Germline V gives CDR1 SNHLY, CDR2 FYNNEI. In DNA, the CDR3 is TGTGCCAGCAGCGTCCGCGGGGTTACTGAAGCTTTCTTT. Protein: CASSVRGVTEAFF.

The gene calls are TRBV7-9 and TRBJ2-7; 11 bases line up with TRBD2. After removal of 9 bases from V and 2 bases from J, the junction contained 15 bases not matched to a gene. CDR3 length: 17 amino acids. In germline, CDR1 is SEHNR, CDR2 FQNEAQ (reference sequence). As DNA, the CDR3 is TGTGCCAGTTCCGGCGGGACTAGCGGAGTTTTACCCTACGAGCAGTACTTC. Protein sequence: CASSGGTSGVLPYEQYF.

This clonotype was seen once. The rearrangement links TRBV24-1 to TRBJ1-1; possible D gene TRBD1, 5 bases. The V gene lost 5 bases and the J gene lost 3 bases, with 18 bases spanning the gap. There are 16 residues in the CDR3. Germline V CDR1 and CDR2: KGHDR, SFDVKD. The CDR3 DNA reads TGTGCCACCAGTGGCCCCCTGGAGACAGCTTACACTGAAGCTTTCTTT. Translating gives CATSGPLETAYTEAFF.

DNA of the CDR3: TGTGCCAGCAGTTTTTTAGGGTACCAAGAGACCCAGTACTTC. Its translation: CASSFLGYQETQYF. The chain uses TRBV12-3 or TRBV12-4 and TRBJ2-5; D ambiguous. The CDR3 contains 14 residues. Trimming cost V 3 bases and J 0 bases, with 8 bases left between them.